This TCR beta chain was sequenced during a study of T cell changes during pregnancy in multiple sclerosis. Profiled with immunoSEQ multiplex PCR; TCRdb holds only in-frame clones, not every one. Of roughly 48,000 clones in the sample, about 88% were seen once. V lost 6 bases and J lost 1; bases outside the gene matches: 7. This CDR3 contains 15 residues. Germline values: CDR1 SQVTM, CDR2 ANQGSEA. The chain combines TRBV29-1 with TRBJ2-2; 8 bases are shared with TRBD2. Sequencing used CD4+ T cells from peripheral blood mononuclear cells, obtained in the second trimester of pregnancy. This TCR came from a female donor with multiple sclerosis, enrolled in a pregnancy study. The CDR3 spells CSVTIAGRNTGELFF. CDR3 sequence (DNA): TGCAGCGTCACCATAGCGGGACGGAACACCGGGGAGCTGTTTTTT.